This T cell receptor beta chain is drawn from a study of early T cells in non-severe SARS-CoV-2 infection. TCRdb re-called the 5' RACE reads through MiXCR, storing one row per CDR3 protein. The sample lists 66,000 or so distinct CDR3 sequences, more than 10% occurring once. This clonotype was detected only a few times. Its target is not known. The study, taken as a whole, reports: VDJdb-based annotation leaned toward anti-spike CD8 responses and missed private and CD4 specificities.

Sample: whole blood. This TCR was recovered from an adult who was a healthcare worker with PCR-confirmed SARS-CoV-2 infection or an uninfected control (not recorded which).

CDR3 DNA: TGTGCTAGTGGTGTGTCCGGGGGGCTCTACGAGCAGTACTTC. This translates into CASGVSGGLYEQYF. The chain is built from TRBV12-5 and TRBJ2-7; D may be TRBD2 (7 bases). The CDR3 is made up of 14 amino acids. The germline CDR1 and CDR2 sequences are LGHNT and FRNRAP. Trimming cost V 5 bases and J 3 bases, with 14 bases left between them.